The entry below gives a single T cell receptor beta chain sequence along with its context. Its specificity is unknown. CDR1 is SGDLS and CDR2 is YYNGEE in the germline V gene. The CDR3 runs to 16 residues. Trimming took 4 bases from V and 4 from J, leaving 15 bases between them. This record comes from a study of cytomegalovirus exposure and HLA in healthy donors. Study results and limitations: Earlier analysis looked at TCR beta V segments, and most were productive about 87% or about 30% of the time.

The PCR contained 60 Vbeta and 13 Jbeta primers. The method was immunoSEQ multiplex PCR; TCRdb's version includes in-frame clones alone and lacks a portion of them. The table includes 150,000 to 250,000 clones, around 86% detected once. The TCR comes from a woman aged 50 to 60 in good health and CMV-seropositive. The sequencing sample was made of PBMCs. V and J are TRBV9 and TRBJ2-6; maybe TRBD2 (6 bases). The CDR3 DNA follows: TGTGCCAGCAGCTCACTCCCGCGGGGCGGGGCCAACGTCCTGACTTTC. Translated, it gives CASSSLPRGGANVLTF.